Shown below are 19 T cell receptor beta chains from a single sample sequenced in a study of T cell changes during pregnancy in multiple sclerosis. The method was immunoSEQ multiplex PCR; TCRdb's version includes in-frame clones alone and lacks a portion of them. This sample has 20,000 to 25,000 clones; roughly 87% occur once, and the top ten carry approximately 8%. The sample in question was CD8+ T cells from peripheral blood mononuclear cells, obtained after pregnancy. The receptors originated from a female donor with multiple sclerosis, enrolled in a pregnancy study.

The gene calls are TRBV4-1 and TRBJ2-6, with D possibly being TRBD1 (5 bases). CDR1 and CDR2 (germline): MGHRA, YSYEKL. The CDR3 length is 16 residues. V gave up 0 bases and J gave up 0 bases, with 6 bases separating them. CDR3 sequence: CASSQDQGSGANVLTF. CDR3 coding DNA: TGCGCCAGCAGCCAAGATCAGGGCTCTGGGGCCAACGTCCTGACTTTC.

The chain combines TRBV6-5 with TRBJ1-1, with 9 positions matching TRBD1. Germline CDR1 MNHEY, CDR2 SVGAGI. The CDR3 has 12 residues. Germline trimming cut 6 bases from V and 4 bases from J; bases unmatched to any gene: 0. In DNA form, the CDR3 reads TGTGCCAGCAGGACAGGGGGCACTGAAGCTTTCTTT. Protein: CASRTGGTEAFF.

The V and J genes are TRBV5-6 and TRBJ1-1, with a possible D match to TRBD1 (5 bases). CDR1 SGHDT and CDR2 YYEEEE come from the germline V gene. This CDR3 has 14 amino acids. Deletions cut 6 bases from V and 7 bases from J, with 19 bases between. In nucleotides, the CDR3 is TGTGCCAGCAACTGGGGCCCCGGGTCTAATGAAGCTTTCTTT. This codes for CASNWGPGSNEAFF.

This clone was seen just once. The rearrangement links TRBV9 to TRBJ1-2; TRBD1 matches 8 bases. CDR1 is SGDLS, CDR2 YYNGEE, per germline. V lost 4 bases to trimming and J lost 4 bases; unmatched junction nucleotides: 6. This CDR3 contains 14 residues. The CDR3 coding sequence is TGTGCCAGCAGCTCTGGACAGGGCTTCTATGGCTACACCTTC. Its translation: CASSSGQGFYGYTF.

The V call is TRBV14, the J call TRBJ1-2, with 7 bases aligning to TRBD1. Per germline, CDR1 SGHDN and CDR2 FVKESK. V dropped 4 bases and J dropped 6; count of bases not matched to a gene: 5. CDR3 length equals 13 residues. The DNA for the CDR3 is TGTGCCAGCAGCCTTTCGGGACAGCATGGCTACACCTTC. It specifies CASSLSGQHGYTF.

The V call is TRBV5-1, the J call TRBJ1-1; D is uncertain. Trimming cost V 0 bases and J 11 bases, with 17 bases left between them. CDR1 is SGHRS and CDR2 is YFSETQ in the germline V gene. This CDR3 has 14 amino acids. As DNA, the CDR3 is TGCGCCAGCAGCTTGGCCGTTGCTCAGAGGAACGCTTTCTTT. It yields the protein CASSLAVAQRNAFF.

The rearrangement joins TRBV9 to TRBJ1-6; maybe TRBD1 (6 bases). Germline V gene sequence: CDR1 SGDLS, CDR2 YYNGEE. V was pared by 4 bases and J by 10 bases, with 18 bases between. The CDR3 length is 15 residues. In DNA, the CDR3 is TGTGCCAGCAGCCCGAACCCCAGGGGATTATCACCCCTCCACTTT. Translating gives CASSPNPRGLSPLHF.

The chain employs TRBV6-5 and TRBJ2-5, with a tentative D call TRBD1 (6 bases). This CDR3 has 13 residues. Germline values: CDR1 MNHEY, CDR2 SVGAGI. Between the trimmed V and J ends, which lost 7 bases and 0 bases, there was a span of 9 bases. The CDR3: CASTQGHQETQYF. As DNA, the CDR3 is TGTGCCAGCACACAGGGCCACCAAGAGACCCAGTACTTC.

The chain's CDR3 is CASSLLGGRARGDEQFF. The CDR3 coding sequence is TGTGCCAGTAGTTTACTTGGCGGGAGGGCTCGTGGCGATGAGCAGTTCTTC. J is TRBJ2-1 and V is TRBV19; 9 bases map to TRBD2. The CDR3 is 17 residues long. Trimming removed 5 bases from V and 8 bases from J; junction bases left unmatched: 16. Germline V gene sequence: CDR1 LNHDA, CDR2 SQIVND (reference sequence).

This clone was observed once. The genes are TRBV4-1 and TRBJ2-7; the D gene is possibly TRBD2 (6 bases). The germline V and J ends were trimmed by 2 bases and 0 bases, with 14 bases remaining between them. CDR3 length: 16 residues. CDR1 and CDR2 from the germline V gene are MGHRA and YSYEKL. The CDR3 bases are TGCGCCAGCAGCCAACTACCCCTAGCGAGCTCCTACGAGCAGTACTTC. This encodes CASSQLPLASSYEQYF.

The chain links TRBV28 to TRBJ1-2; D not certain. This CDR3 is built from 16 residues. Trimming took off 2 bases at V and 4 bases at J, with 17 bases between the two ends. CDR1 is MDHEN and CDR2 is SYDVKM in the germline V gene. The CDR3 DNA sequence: TGTGCCAGCAGTTTACCTTATAGGGAGGTGGGCTATGGCTACACCTTC. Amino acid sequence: CASSLPYREVGYGYTF.

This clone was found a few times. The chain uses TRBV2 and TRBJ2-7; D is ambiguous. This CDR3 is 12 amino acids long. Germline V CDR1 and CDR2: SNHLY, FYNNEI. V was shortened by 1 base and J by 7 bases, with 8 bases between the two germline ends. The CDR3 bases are TGTGCCAGCAGTGAAGTCGGGTTAGAGCAGTACTTC. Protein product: CASSEVGLEQYF.

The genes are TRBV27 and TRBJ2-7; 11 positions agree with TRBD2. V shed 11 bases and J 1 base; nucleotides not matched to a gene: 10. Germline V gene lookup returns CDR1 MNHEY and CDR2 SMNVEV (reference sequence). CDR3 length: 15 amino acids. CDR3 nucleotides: TGTGCCTGTCGACCCGGGACTAGCGGATCCTACGAGCAGTACTTC. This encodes CACRPGTSGSYEQYF.

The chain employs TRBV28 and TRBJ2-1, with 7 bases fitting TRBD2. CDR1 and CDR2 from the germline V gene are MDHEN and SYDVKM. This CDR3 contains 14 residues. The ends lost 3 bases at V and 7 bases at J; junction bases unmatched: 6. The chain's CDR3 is CASSLSGTGNEQFF. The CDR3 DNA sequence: TGTGCCAGCAGTTTGAGCGGGACGGGAAATGAGCAGTTCTTC.

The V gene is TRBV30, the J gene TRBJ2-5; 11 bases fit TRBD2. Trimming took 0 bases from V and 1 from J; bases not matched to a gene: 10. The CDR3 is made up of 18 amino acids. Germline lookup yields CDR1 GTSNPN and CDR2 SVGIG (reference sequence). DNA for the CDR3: TGTGCCTGGAGTGTACGATGGTCGGGACTAGCGGCCCAAGAGACCCAGTACTTC. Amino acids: CAWSVRWSGLAAQETQYF.

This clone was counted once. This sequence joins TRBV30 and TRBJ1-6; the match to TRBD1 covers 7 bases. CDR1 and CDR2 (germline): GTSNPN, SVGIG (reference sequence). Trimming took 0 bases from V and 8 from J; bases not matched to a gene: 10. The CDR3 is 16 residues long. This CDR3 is CAWSVPRGSGHSPLHF. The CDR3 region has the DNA TGTGCCTGGAGTGTTCCCAGGGGGTCTGGACATTCACCCCTCCACTTT.

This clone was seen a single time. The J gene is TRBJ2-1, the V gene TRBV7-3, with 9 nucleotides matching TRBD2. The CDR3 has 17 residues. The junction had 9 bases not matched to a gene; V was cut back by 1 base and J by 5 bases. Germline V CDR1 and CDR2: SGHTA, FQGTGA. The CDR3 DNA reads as TGTGCCAGCAGCTTAAGGAGGGGCGGGAGGGGGGACAATGAGCAGTTCTTC. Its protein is CASSLRRGGRGDNEQFF.

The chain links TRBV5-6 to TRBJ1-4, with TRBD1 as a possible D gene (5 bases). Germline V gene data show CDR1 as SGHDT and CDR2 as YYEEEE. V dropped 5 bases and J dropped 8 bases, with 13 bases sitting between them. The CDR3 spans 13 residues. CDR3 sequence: CASSMTEVEKLFF. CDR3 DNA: TGTGCCAGCAGTATGACAGAGGTCGAAAAACTGTTTTTT. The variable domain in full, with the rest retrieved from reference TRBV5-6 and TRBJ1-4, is DAGVTQSPTHLIKTRGQQVTLRCSPKSGHDTVSWYQQALGQGPQFIFQYYEEEERQRGNFPDRFSGHQFPNYSSELNVNALLLGDSALYLCASSMTEVEKLFFGSGTQLSVL.

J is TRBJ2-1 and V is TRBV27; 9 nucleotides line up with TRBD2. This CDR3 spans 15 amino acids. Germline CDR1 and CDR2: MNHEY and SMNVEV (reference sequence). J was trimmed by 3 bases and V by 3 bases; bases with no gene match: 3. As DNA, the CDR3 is TGTGCCAGCAGTTTCATGCGGGAGGGCTACAATGAGCAGTTCTTC. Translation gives CASSFMREGYNEQFF.